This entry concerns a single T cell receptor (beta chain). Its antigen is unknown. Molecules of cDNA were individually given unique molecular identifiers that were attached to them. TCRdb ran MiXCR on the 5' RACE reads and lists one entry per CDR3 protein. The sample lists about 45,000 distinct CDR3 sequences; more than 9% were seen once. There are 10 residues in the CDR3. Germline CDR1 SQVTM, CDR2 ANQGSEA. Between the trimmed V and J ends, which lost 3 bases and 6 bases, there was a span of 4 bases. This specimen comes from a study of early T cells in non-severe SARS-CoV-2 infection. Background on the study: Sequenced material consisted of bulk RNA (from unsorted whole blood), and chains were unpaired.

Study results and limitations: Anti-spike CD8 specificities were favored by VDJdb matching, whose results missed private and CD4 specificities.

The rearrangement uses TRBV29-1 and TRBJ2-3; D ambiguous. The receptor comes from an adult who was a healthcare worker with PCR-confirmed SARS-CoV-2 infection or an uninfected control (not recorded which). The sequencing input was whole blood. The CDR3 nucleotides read TGCAGCGTTGATGATGATACGCAGTATTTT. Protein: CSVDDDTQYF.